The entry below gives a single TCR beta chain sequence along with its context. The assay was immunoSEQ multiplex PCR, and TCRdb's table has in-frame clones only and misses some. The table shows around 120,000 clones, with 85% to 95% occurring only once. The sample comes from a study of control samples from healthy donors and cancer patients. CDR1 is SGHKS and CDR2 is YYEKEE in the germline V gene (reference sequence). This CDR3 region has 14 residues. V gave up 4 bases and J gave up 4 bases, with 15 bases separating them. The V gene is TRBV5-5, the J gene TRBJ2-7, with D tentatively TRBD1 or TRBD2 (5 bases each). This TCR derives from a man in his forties or fifties with head and neck cancer. Sequencing input: PBMCs. In nucleotides, the CDR3 is TGTGCCAGCAGCCCTGGGACGGATGGATACGAGCAGTACTTC. It yields the protein CASSPGTDGYEQYF. Drawing the rest from reference TRBV5-5 and TRBJ2-7, the complete variable domain is DAGVTQSPTHLIKTRGQQVTLRCSPISGHKSVSWYQQVLGQGPQFIFQYYEKEERGRGNFPDRFSARQFPNYSSELNVNALLLGDSALYLCASSPGTDGYEQYFGPGTRLTVT.